These 13 T cell receptor beta chains were sequenced from one sample in a study of CD4 T cells in relation to SARS-CoV-2 and coronaviruses. CD4+ T cells from unexposed donors were obtained before the COVID-19 pandemic (2011-2018). Using immunoSEQ multiplex PCR, the repertoire was profiled, and TCRdb retains in-frame clones only, with some absent. This sample has under 65,000 clones, with about nine tenths found just once. Sequenced sample: memory CD4+ T cells from PBMCs. These receptor sequences come from a human donor in good health.

This chain uses TRBV10-3 with TRBJ2-7, with D unresolved. The germline V gene encodes CDR1 ENHRY and CDR2 SYGVKD. With 5 bases removed from V and 2 bases from J, the gap between germline ends came to 4 bases. This CDR3 spans 11 amino acids. The CDR3 nucleotides read TGTGCCATCAGTTCGACCTACGAGCAGTACTTC. Its protein is CAISSTYEQYF.

V is TRBV11-2 and J is TRBJ1-1; possible D gene TRBD1, 5 bases. CDR3 length: 13 amino acids. CDR1 and CDR2 from the germline V gene are SGHAT and FQNNGV. With 1 base removed from V and 6 bases from J, the gap between germline ends came to 9 bases. CDR3 nucleotides: TGTGCCAGCAGCTTAGGAGGGGCCCCTGAAGCTTTCTTT. This encodes CASSLGGAPEAFF.

The chain joins TRBV5-1 to TRBJ2-3; D not resolved. Germline lookup yields CDR1 SGHRS and CDR2 YFSETQ. This CDR3 spans 14 amino acids. Trimming pared 3 bases from V and 0 bases from J, leaving 8 bases between. CDR3 region: CASSSESSTDTQYF. The DNA of the CDR3 is TGCGCCAGCAGCTCGGAGTCTAGCACAGATACGCAGTATTTT.

V gene TRBV5-1 combines with J gene TRBJ2-3; D tentatively reads TRBD1 or TRBD2 (5 bases each). The CDR3 sequence is 16 residues long. The ends were cut back, 4 bases at V and 1 base at J, with 16 bases in the middle. Germline assignment: CDR1 SGHRS and CDR2 YFSETQ. The CDR3 DNA follows: TGCGCCAGCAGCCGGGACGGCGGGCTAGGCACAGATACGCAGTATTTT. Its translation: CASSRDGGLGTDTQYF.

This chain joins TRBV18 and TRBJ2-2, with D possibly TRBD1 on 5 matching bases. The CDR3 is made up of 13 amino acids. Germline-derived CDR1 and CDR2 are KGHSH and LQKENI. Deletions cut 5 bases from V and 6 bases from J, with 10 bases between. Written as DNA, the CDR3 is TGTGCCAGCTCAGAACAGGTCCCCGGGGAGCTGTTTTTT. Its translation: CASSEQVPGELFF.

The chain recombines TRBV19 with TRBJ1-5, with TRBD1 identical over 7 bases. Germline CDR1 is LNHDA and CDR2 is SQIVND (reference sequence). The CDR3 is 16 residues long. V shed 5 bases, J shed 2 bases, and the junction held 9 bases outside the gene matches. The CDR3 sequence: CASSLWRGRGNQPQHF. The CDR3, as DNA: TGTGCCAGTAGTCTTTGGAGGGGGCGAGGCAATCAGCCCCAGCATTTT.

The chain employs TRBV30 and TRBJ2-5; D is perhaps TRBD1 (6 bases). With 5 bases removed from V and 1 base from J, the gap between germline ends came to 17 bases. This CDR3 spans 15 amino acids. CDR1 is GTSNPN, CDR2 SVGIG, per germline (reference sequence). The CDR3 here is CAWRSSGRGQETQYF. The CDR3 coding sequence is TGTGCCTGGCGGTCTTCAGGCAGGGGCCAAGAGACCCAGTACTTC. Using reference TRBV30 and TRBJ2-5 for the parts outside the CDR3, the full variable domain is SQTIHQWPATLVQPVGSPLSLECTVEGTSNPNLYWYRQAAGRGLQLLFYSVGIGQISSEVPQNLSASRPQDRQFILSSKKLLLSDSGFYLCAWRSSGRGQETQYFGPGTRLLVL.

CDR3 region: CASSLQGPATNEKLFF. The CDR3 region has the DNA TGCGCCAGCAGCTTACAGGGGCCTGCAACTAATGAAAAACTGTTTTTT. This chain connects TRBV5-1 to TRBJ1-4; 7 nucleotides agree with TRBD1. The germline V gene encodes CDR1 SGHRS and CDR2 YFSETQ. The CDR3 runs to 16 residues. Unmatched junction bases numbered 4, after V lost 2 bases and J lost 0 bases.

This rearrangement joins TRBV7-9 to TRBJ2-5; the D gene is possibly TRBD2 (5 bases). Germline CDR1 reads SEHNR; CDR2 reads FQNEAQ (reference sequence). V lost 5 bases and J lost 1, with 11 bases in between. This CDR3 region has 14 residues. CDR3 nucleotides: TGTGCCAGCAGCCAATGGACTCTCCAAGAGACCCAGTACTTC. Its translation: CASSQWTLQETQYF.

The chain is built from TRBV5-5 and TRBJ2-7, with D hard to call. The length of the CDR3 is 15 residues. In germline, CDR1 is SGHKS, CDR2 YYEKEE (reference sequence). V dropped 5 bases and J dropped 2 bases, with 17 bases sitting between them. The CDR3 spells CASRHDMLIPYEQYF. The CDR3 DNA sequence: TGTGCCAGCAGACACGACATGCTGATACCCTACGAGCAGTACTTC.

The chain couples TRBV10-3 to TRBJ2-3, with 10 bases fitting TRBD2. Germline V gives CDR1 ENHRY, CDR2 SYGVKD. Trimming removed 6 bases from V and 4 bases from J; junction bases left unmatched: 4. CDR3 length equals 14 residues. The CDR3 DNA reads as TGTGCCATCAGCCGAAGCGGGAGGGCAGATACGCAGTATTTT. Translating gives CAISRSGRADTQYF.

The rearrangement joins TRBV18 to TRBJ2-5, with TRBD1 matching over 7 bases. Losses at the gene ends were 0 bases for V and 4 bases for J; bases not matched to a gene: 5. Germline lookup yields CDR1 KGHSH and CDR2 LQKENI. The CDR3 is 15 residues long. The chain's CDR3 is CASSPPRGLSETQYF. The CDR3 coding sequence is TGTGCCAGCTCACCACCGAGGGGGCTTTCAGAGACCCAGTACTTC.

This clone was counted once. The chain combines TRBV11-2 with TRBJ2-1; 7 nucleotides align to TRBD2. The CDR3 runs 15 residues. Per germline, CDR1 SGHAT and CDR2 FQNNGV. J lost 5 bases, V lost 4 bases, and 8 bases had no gene match. The CDR3 reads CASSYSGEGNNEQFF. The CDR3 DNA reads as TGTGCCAGCAGCTACTCGGGGGAGGGGAACAATGAGCAGTTCTTC.